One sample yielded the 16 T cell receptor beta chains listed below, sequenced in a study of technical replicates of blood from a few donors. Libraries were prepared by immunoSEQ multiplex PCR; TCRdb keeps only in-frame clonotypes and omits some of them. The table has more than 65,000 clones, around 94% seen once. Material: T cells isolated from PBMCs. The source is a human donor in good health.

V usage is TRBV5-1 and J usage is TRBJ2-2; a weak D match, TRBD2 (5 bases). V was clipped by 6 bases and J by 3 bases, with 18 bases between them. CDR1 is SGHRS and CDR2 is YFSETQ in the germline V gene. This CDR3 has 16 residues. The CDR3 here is CASTTPAGSDTGELFF. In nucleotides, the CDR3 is TGCGCCAGCACCACTCCCGCGGGTTCGGACACCGGGGAGCTGTTTTTT.

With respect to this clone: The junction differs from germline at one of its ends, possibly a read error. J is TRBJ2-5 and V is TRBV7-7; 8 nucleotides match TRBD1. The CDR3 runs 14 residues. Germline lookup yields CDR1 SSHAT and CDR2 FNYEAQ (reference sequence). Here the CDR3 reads CASSLDRDGETQYF. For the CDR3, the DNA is TGTGCTAGCAGCCTGGACAGGGACGGGGAGACCCAGTACTTC.

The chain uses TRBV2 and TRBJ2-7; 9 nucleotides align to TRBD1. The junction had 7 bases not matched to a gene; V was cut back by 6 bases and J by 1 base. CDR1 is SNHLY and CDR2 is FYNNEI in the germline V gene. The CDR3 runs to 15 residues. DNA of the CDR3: TGTGCCAGCAGGCCTACAGGGGGCGCATCCTACGAGCAGTACTTC. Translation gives CASRPTGGASYEQYF.

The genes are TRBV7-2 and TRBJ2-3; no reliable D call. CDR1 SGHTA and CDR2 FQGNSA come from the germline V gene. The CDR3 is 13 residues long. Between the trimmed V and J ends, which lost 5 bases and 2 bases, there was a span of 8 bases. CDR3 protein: CASSPTPTDTQYF. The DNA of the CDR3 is TGTGCCAGCAGCCCCACTCCCACAGATACGCAGTATTTT.

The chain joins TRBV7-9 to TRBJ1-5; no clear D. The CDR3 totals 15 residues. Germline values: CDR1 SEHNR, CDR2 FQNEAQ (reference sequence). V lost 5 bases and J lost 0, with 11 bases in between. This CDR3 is CASSPGRFSNQPQHF. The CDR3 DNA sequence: TGTGCCAGCAGCCCCGGGAGGTTTAGCAATCAGCCCCAGCATTTT.

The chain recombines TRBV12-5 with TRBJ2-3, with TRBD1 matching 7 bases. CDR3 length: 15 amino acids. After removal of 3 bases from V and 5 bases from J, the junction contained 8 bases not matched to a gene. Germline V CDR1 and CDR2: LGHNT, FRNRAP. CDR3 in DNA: TGTGCTAGTGGTTTTGGACAGGTTTGGAGAGATACGCAGTATTTT. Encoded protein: CASGFGQVWRDTQYF.

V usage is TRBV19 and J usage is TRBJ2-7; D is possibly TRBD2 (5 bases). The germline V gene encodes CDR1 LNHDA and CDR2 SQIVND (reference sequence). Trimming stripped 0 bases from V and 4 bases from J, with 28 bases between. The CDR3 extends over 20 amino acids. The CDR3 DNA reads TGTGCCAGTAGTATAGATTGGCCCCCCGGCGTCAGCAAAGGCGGGTACGAGCAGTACTTC. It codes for CASSIDWPPGVSKGGYEQYF.

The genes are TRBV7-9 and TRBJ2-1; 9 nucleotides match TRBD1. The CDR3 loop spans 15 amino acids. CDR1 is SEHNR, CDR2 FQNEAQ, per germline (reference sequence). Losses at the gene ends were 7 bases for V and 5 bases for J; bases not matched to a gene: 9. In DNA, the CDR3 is TGTGCCAGCAACAACAGGGGGCACACACACAATGAGCAGTTCTTC. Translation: CASNNRGHTHNEQFF.

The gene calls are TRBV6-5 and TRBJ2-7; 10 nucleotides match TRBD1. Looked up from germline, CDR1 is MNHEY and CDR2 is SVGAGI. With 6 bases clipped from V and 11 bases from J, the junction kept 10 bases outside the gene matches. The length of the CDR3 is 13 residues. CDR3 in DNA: TGTGCCAGCAGCCAGGGGACAGGGGTGATCGAGTACTTC. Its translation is CASSQGTGVIEYF.

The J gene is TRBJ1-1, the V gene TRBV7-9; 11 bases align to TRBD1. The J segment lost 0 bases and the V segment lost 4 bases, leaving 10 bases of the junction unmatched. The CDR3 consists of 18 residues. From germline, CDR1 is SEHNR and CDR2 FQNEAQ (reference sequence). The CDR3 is CASSSIRDRGGMNTEAFF. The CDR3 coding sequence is TGTGCCAGCAGCTCGATCCGGGACAGGGGGGGAATGAACACTGAAGCTTTCTTT.

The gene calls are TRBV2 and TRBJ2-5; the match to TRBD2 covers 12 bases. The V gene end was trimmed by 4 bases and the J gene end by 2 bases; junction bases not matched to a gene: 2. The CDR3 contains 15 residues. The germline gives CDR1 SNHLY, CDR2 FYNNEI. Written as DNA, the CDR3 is TGTGCCAGCAGTGTCCTAGCGGGGGGGCAAGAGACCCAGTACTTC. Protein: CASSVLAGGQETQYF. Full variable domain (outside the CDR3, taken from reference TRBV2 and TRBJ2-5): EPEVTQTPSHQVTQMGQEVILRCVPISNHLYFYWYRQILGQKVEFLVSFYNNEISEKSEIFDDQFSVERPDGSNFTLKIRSTKLEDSAMYFCASSVLAGGQETQYFGPGTRLLVL.

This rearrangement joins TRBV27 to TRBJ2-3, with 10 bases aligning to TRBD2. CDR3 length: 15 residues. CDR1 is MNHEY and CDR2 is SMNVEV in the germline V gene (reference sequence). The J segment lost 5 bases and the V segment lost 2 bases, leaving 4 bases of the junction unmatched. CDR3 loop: CASSLIASGRDTQYF. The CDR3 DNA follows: TGTGCCAGCAGTTTAATAGCTAGCGGGAGAGATACGCAGTATTTT.

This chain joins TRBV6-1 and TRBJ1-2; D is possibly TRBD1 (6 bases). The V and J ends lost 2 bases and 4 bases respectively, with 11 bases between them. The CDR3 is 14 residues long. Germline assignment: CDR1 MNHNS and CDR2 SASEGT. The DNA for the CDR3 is TGTGCCAGCAGTGAACAGGGGATTGTCTATGGCTACACCTTC. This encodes CASSEQGIVYGYTF.

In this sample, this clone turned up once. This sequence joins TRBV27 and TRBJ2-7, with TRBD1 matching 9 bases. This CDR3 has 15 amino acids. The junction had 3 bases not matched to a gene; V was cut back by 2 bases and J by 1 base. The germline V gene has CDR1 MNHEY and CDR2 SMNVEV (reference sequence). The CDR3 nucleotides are TGTGCCAGCAGTTTAGGGACAGGGCCTTCCTACGAGCAGTACTTC. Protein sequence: CASSLGTGPSYEQYF.

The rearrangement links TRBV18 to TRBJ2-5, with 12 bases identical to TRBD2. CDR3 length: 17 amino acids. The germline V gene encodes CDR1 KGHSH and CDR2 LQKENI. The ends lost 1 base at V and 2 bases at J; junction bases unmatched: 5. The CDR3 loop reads CASSPRVTSGGQETQYF. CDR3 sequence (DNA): TGTGCCAGCTCACCACGGGTGACTAGCGGGGGTCAAGAGACCCAGTACTTC.

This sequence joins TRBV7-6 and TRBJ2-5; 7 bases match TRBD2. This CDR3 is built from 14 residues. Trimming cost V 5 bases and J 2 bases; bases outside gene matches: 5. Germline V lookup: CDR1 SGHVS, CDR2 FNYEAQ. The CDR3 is CASSPVGGQETQYF. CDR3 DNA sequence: TGTGCCAGCAGCCCAGTCGGGGGGCAAGAGACCCAGTACTTC.